Below are 5 T cell receptor beta chains sequenced from a single sample in a study of graft-versus-host responses after intestinal transplantation. Clones were sequenced by immunoSEQ multiplex PCR, and TCRdb holds only the in-frame ones, with some missing. Of under 20,000 clones listed, 75% to 95% are singletons. Here the sequenced sample was PBMCs, taken more than 350 days after transplant. The receptors come from a human patient who received an intestinal transplant, so some T cells may come from the graft donor.

The chain uses TRBV6-1 and TRBJ2-7, with 9 bases aligning to TRBD1. The CDR3 runs 13 residues. V was clipped by 6 bases and J by 6 bases; unmatched bases: 6. Germline loops: CDR1 MNHNS, CDR2 SASEGT. The CDR3 DNA sequence: TGTGCCAGCAGAAGAGACAGGGGGGGCGAGCAGTACTTC. Encoded protein: CASRRDRGGEQYF.

Notes on this clone: The junction differs from germline at one of its ends, possibly a read error. The gene calls are TRBV4-1 and TRBJ1-2, with TRBD1 as a possible D gene (5 bases). The CDR3 contains 15 residues. Germline lookup yields CDR1 MGHRA and CDR2 YSYEKL. In DNA form, the CDR3 reads TGCGCCAGCAGCCTTCTGCCAGGGCAGGGTGGTGGCCACACCTTC. Translating it yields CASSLLPGQGGGHTF.

This chain connects TRBV28 to TRBJ1-2, with 7 bases matching TRBD1. CDR3 size: 15 residues. J was trimmed by 8 bases and V by 2 bases; bases with no gene match: 11. CDR1 is MDHEN and CDR2 is SYDVKM in the germline V gene. The CDR3 sequence is CASSLISTGVQGYTF. CDR3 in DNA: TGTGCCAGCAGTTTAATTTCTACAGGGGTACAGGGCTACACCTTC.

This chain links TRBV5-1 with TRBJ2-3; D gene unclear. Per the germline V gene, CDR1 is SGHRS and CDR2 is YFSETQ. The CDR3 contains 11 residues. Trimming removed 2 bases at V and 2 bases at J, with 0 bases between. The CDR3 reads CASSFTDTQYF. CDR3 coding DNA: TGCGCCAGCAGCTTCACAGATACGCAGTATTTT.

This clone was counted only a few times. Written as DNA, the CDR3 is TGTGCCAGCAGTGCGACAGAGGCCTATGGCTACACCTTC. Translation gives CASSATEAYGYTF. The chain combines TRBV6-1 with TRBJ1-2; weak D call: TRBD1 (5 bases). V lost 4 bases and J 4 bases, leaving 10 bases between the germline ends. CDR1 is MNHNS and CDR2 is SASEGT in the germline V gene. There are 13 residues in the CDR3.